This T cell receptor (beta chain) is from a study of resident and recirculating memory T cells in vitiligo. Study-level results: Vitiligo lesions lacked a unique dominant clone, and clonality varied.

Here immunoSEQ multiplex PCR was the method, and the copy in TCRdb shows in-frame clones only, minus some. The data hold 75,000 to 85,000 clones, with 92% observed a single time. About this clone itself: The antigen remains unidentified.

CDR3 length: 16 amino acids. CDR1 is KGHSH, CDR2 LQKENI, per germline. V was clipped by 6 bases and J by 3 bases, with 18 bases between them. Sequencing used blood. The chain couples TRBV18 to TRBJ2-4, with D perhaps matching TRBD2 (6 bases). The sequence was collected from a male donor with vitiligo. CDR3 protein: CASSMEGAVGKNIQYF. The DNA of the CDR3 is TGTGCCAGCTCGATGGAGGGAGCGGTAGGCAAAAACATTCAGTACTTC.